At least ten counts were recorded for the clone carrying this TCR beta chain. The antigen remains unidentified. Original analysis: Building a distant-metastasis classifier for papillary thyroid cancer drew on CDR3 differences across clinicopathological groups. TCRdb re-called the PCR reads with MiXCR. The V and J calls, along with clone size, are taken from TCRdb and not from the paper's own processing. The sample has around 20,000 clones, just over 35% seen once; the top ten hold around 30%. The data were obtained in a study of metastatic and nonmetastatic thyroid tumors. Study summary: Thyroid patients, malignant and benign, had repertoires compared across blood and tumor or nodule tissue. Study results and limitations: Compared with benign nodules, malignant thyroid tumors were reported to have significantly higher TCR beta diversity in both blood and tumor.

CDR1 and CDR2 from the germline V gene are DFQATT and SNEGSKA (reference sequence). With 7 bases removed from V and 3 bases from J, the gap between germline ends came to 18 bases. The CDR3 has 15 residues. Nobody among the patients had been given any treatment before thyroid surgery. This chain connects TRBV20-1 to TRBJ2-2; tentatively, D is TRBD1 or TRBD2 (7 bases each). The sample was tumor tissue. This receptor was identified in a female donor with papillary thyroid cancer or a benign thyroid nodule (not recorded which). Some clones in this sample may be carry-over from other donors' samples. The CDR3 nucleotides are TGCAGTGTTCCCAATGCAGGGGGGGACACCGGGGAGCTGTTTTTT. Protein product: CSVPNAGGDTGELFF.